This T cell receptor beta chain was captured in a study of shared clonotypes between healthy human individuals. This CDR3 has 15 residues. V dropped 7 bases and J dropped 0; count of bases not matched to a gene: 7. CDR1 is MNHEY and CDR2 is SMNVEV in the germline V gene (reference sequence). Only in-frame clones appear in the TCRdb table, and some are missing; sequencing was by immunoSEQ multiplex PCR. The sample carries about a million clones, about 72% recorded once. This TCR was recovered from a man aged 18 to 35 in good health. Some clones in this sample may be carry-over from other donors' samples. Sequenced input: memory CD4+ T cells from PBMCs. The subset: CD45RA-negative fraction. The chain links TRBV27 to TRBJ1-1; 8 bases match TRBD1. The CDR3: CASTPRQGMNTEAFF. The CDR3, as DNA: TGTGCCAGCACTCCGAGACAGGGGATGAACACTGAAGCTTTCTTT.